Shown below are 32 T cell receptor beta chains from a single sample sequenced in a study of CD8+ T cells in alopecia areata. Sequencing relied on a cDNA template that was reverse transcribed from extracted RNA. Sequenced by immunoSEQ multiplex PCR; TCRdb stores in-frame clones only, minus some. The sample has about 110,000 clones; approximately 59% are singletons. The sample consisted of CD8+ T cells sorted from blood. The receptors originated from a human donor in good health.

The chain has TRBV11-2 and TRBJ2-2; D is unresolved. Germline V gene lookup returns CDR1 SGHAT and CDR2 FQNNGV. The CDR3 loop spans 13 amino acids. V was trimmed by 8 bases and J by 4 bases, leaving 11 bases between them. CDR3 region: CASVASTTGELFF. The CDR3 nucleotides read TGTGCCAGCGTGGCCTCCACCACCGGGGAGCTGTTTTTT.

The gene calls are TRBV9 and TRBJ2-2; TRBD2 is a possible D gene (6 bases). In germline, CDR1 is SGDLS, CDR2 YYNGEE. This CDR3 spans 16 amino acids. Deletions cut 4 bases from V and 5 bases from J, with 18 bases between. CDR3 residues: CASSPDSPGRTGELFF. The CDR3 region has the DNA TGTGCCAGCAGCCCCGACTCCCCGGGGAGGACCGGGGAGCTGTTTTTT.

The chain combines TRBV19 with TRBJ2-6; D is uncertain. V was clipped by 5 bases and J by 0 bases, with 5 bases between them. CDR3 length: 14 residues. Germline CDR1 and CDR2: LNHDA and SQIVND (reference sequence). The CDR3 sequence is CASSLLSGANVLTF. As DNA, the CDR3 is TGTGCCAGTAGTCTACTCTCTGGGGCCAACGTCCTGACTTTC.

This chain connects TRBV7-9 to TRBJ2-7; perhaps TRBD2 as D (5 bases). V lost 0 bases to trimming and J lost 4 bases, with 22 bases between them. Germline CDR1 SEHNR, CDR2 FQNEAQ (reference sequence). CDR3 size: 18 residues. CDR3 sequence (DNA): TGTGCCAGCAGCTTAGCGTCCGCTGACGGTGTCGGGGATTACGAGCAGTACTTC. This sequence encodes CASSLASADGVGDYEQYF.

V is TRBV9 and J is TRBJ2-2; D is undetermined. V was shortened by 0 bases and J by 8 bases, with 8 bases between the two germline ends. Looked up from germline, CDR1 is SGDLS and CDR2 is YYNGEE. This CDR3 comprises 13 residues. The CDR3 protein is CASSVGISGELFF. CDR3 nucleotide sequence: TGTGCCAGCAGCGTAGGCATCTCAGGGGAGCTGTTTTTT.

This clone has more than one count but fewer than ten. The CDR3 protein is CASSLASFGRGRYEQYF. As DNA, the CDR3 is TGTGCCAGCAGCTTGGCCTCCTTTGGGCGGGGGCGCTACGAGCAGTACTTC. The genes are TRBV5-5 and TRBJ2-7, with D possibly matching TRBD2 (7 bases). Germline V CDR1 and CDR2: SGHKS, YYEKEE (reference sequence). Trimming pared 0 bases from V and 3 bases from J, leaving 19 bases between. This CDR3 comprises 17 residues.

V and J are TRBV14 and TRBJ2-6; D could derive from TRBD1 or TRBD2 (6 bases each). Germline values: CDR1 SGHDN, CDR2 FVKESK. Trimming left V 3 bases short and J 0 bases short, with 12 bases between. The CDR3 loop spans 17 amino acids. The CDR3 DNA sequence: TGTGCCAGCAGCCACCCAAGGGGGGCCTCTGGGGCCAACGTCCTGACTTTC. It codes for CASSHPRGASGANVLTF.

The rearrangement uses TRBV2 and TRBJ2-7, with D perhaps TRBD1 or TRBD2 (5 bases each). The CDR3 consists of 13 residues. V shed 4 bases and J shed 5 bases, with 12 bases lying between them. Germline loops: CDR1 SNHLY, CDR2 FYNNEI. The CDR3 region is CASSVGPGNEQYF. The CDR3 nucleotides read TGTGCCAGCAGTGTGGGACCCGGGAACGAGCAGTACTTC.

This clone was found a few times. This sample includes further DNA sequences coding for the same CDR3. The V call is TRBV13, the J call TRBJ2-5; TRBD1 or TRBD2 may be the D gene (5 bases each). Trimming took 4 bases from V and 2 from J, leaving 11 bases between them. The germline CDR1 and CDR2 sequences are PRHDT and FYEKMQ (reference sequence). This CDR3 region has 14 residues. This chain's CDR3 is CASSSGTVQETQYF. The CDR3 DNA follows: TGTGCCAGCAGCTCAGGGACGGTACAAGAGACCCAGTACTTC.

The chain joins TRBV6-5 to TRBJ1-2; D gene unclear. This CDR3 contains 15 residues. CDR1 MNHEY and CDR2 SVGAGI come from the germline V gene. V was trimmed by 4 bases and J by 0 bases, leaving 12 bases between them. The CDR3 region is CASSSFQRANYGYTF. CDR3 bases: TGTGCCAGCAGTTCCTTTCAACGAGCTAACTATGGCTACACCTTC.

This rearrangement joins TRBV7-9 to TRBJ2-2, with D unresolved. Germline values: CDR1 SEHNR, CDR2 FQNEAQ (reference sequence). This CDR3 is built from 14 residues. V was cut by 0 bases and J by 4 bases, with 6 bases left in between. The CDR3 spells CASSLASVTGELFF. The CDR3 DNA reads TGTGCCAGCAGCTTAGCCTCGGTCACCGGGGAGCTGTTTTTT.

This chain connects TRBV2 to TRBJ2-7; tentative D call: TRBD1 (5 bases). This CDR3 region has 15 residues. V lost 3 bases, J lost 4 bases, and 16 bases lay in between. Germline V gene data show CDR1 as SNHLY and CDR2 as FYNNEI. CDR3 loop: CASSDGRGILYEQYF. The CDR3, as DNA: TGTGCCAGCAGTGATGGAAGGGGTATTCTTTACGAGCAGTACTTC.

This clone came up once. This chain joins TRBV29-1 and TRBJ2-5; weak D call: TRBD2 (5 bases). The germline V and J ends were trimmed by 1 base and 5 bases, with 14 bases remaining between them. Germline values: CDR1 SQVTM, CDR2 ANQGSEA. There are 14 residues in the CDR3. The CDR3 loop is CSVEVPNGGETQYF. Here the CDR3 DNA reads TGCAGCGTTGAAGTCCCGAATGGAGGTGAGACCCAGTACTTC.

The V call is TRBV5-6, the J call TRBJ2-5; TRBD1 might be the D (5 bases). Germline V gives CDR1 SGHDT, CDR2 YYEEEE. CDR3 size: 15 residues. V lost 1 base and J 2 bases, leaving 12 bases between the germline ends. The CDR3, as DNA: TGTGCCAGCAGCTTGTGGGGTTCAGGGCAAGAGACCCAGTACTTC. As protein: CASSLWGSGQETQYF. Complete variable domain (other parts from reference TRBV5-6 and TRBJ2-5): DAGVTQSPTHLIKTRGQQVTLRCSPKSGHDTVSWYQQALGQGPQFIFQYYEEEERQRGNFPDRFSGHQFPNYSSELNVNALLLGDSALYLCASSLWGSGQETQYFGPGTRLLVL.

The chain employs TRBV30 and TRBJ1-5, with D perhaps matching TRBD1 (5 bases). The V end was cut by 1 base, the J end by 4 bases, with 17 bases between. The CDR3 spans 16 residues. The germline CDR1 and CDR2 sequences are GTSNPN and SVGIG (reference sequence). Here the CDR3 reads CAWSARGRAINQPQHF. CDR3 DNA sequence: TGTGCCTGGAGTGCTCGTGGCAGGGCGATAAATCAGCCCCAGCATTTT.

For the CDR3, the DNA is TGTGCCAGCAGGACTGGGACAGGGGCTTCCGAGCTGTTTTTT. Translating it yields CASRTGTGASELFF. The chain is built from TRBV25-1 and TRBJ2-2; 10 bases align to TRBD1. The CDR3 consists of 14 residues. The J segment lost 11 bases and the V segment lost 6 bases, leaving 9 bases of the junction unmatched. Germline-derived CDR1 and CDR2 are MGHDK and SYGVNS. Full variable domain (rest looked up from reference TRBV25-1 and TRBJ2-2): EADIYQTPRYLVIGTGKKITLECSQTMGHDKMYWYQQDPGMELHLIHYSYGVNSTEKGDLSSESTVSRIRTEHFPLTLESARPSHTSQYLCASRTGTGASELFFGEGSRLTVL.

CDR3 region: CASSEGNEQFF. In DNA form, the CDR3 reads TGCGCCAGCAGCGAGGGCAATGAGCAGTTCTTC. The V call is TRBV10-2, the J call TRBJ2-1, with D maybe TRBD2 (5 bases). V was trimmed by 6 bases and J by 6 bases, leaving 6 bases between them. The CDR3 consists of 11 residues. Looked up from germline, CDR1 is WSHSY and CDR2 is SAAADI.

The rearrangement uses TRBV5-6 and TRBJ1-2, with D perhaps matching TRBD1 (5 bases). The length of the CDR3 is 14 residues. V lost 2 bases and J 4 bases, leaving 12 bases between the germline ends. Germline CDR1 and CDR2: SGHDT and YYEEEE. The CDR3 loop is CASSFGTQSYGYTF. DNA for the CDR3: TGTGCCAGCAGCTTCGGGACGCAAAGCTATGGCTACACCTTC.

This clone was seen more than once but under ten times. The rearrangement uses TRBV11-1 and TRBJ2-7; 7 nucleotides align to TRBD2. The CDR3 has 14 amino acids. The ends lost 3 bases at V and 3 bases at J; junction bases unmatched: 5. The V gene's germline CDR1 is SGHAT and CDR2 FQDESV (reference sequence). CDR3 region: CASSFGGTNYEQYF. Here the CDR3 DNA reads TGTGCCAGCAGCTTCGGGGGGACCAACTACGAGCAGTACTTC.

At least ten counts were recorded for this clone. The rearrangement links TRBV10-2 to TRBJ2-1, with D possibly TRBD2 on 6 matching bases. V was trimmed by 3 bases and J by 0 bases, leaving 15 bases between them. Germline V gene data show CDR1 as WSHSY and CDR2 as SAAADI. The CDR3 extends over 17 amino acids. The CDR3 DNA is TGCGCCAGCAGTGATTGGGCTAGCGTAAGCTCCTACAATGAGCAGTTCTTC. This sequence encodes CASSDWASVSSYNEQFF.

V is TRBV15 and J is TRBJ2-5; no clear D gene. The CDR3 runs 17 residues. V lost 3 bases to trimming and J lost 3 bases, with 20 bases between them. Looked up from germline, CDR1 is LNHNV and CDR2 is YYDKDF (reference sequence). The CDR3 reads CATSSVKRSWGKETQYF. CDR3 coding DNA: TGTGCCACCAGCAGCGTCAAGAGATCTTGGGGAAAAGAGACCCAGTACTTC.

The CDR3 here is CASSYFRATRVTEAFF. For the CDR3, the DNA is TGTGCCAGCAGTTATTTCAGGGCCACCCGGGTCACTGAAGCTTTCTTT. This chain uses TRBV6-5 with TRBJ1-1, with D possibly matching TRBD1 (5 bases). This CDR3 is built from 16 residues. CDR1 and CDR2 from the germline V gene are MNHEY and SVGAGI. V lost 3 bases and J lost 4, with 18 bases in between.

The chain has TRBV2 and TRBJ2-3; D unclear. CDR3 length: 13 residues. With 5 bases removed from V and 2 bases from J, the gap between germline ends came to 8 bases. Germline values: CDR1 SNHLY, CDR2 FYNNEI. The CDR3 reads CASSKDVTDTQYF. The CDR3 bases are TGTGCCAGCAGTAAGGACGTCACAGATACGCAGTATTTT.

This chain connects TRBV5-4 to TRBJ2-7; 9 bases line up with TRBD1. Germline-derived CDR1 and CDR2 are SGHNT and YYREEE (reference sequence). Trimming removed 3 bases from V and 6 bases from J; junction bases left unmatched: 10. This CDR3 is 15 amino acids long. The CDR3 sequence: CASSWDGTGLGEQYF. The CDR3 DNA is TGTGCCAGCAGCTGGGACGGGACAGGGCTAGGCGAGCAGTACTTC. The full variable domain, in which reference TRBV5-4 and TRBJ2-7 provide the parts outside the CDR3, is ETGVTQSPTHLIKTRGQQVTLRCSSQSGHNTVSWYQQALGQGPQFIFQYYREEENGRGNFPPRFSGLQFPNYSSELNVNALELDDSALYLCASSWDGTGLGEQYFGPGTRLTVT.

The chain couples TRBV5-1 to TRBJ1-2; D unclear. The CDR3 sequence is 14 residues long. Deletions cut 2 bases from V and 8 bases from J, with 16 bases between. In germline, CDR1 is SGHRS, CDR2 YFSETQ. CDR3 DNA: TGCGCCAGCAGCTTAGTAGAGCCGTCGGGGGGCTACACCTTC. Encoded protein: CASSLVEPSGGYTF. The variable domain in full, with the rest retrieved from reference TRBV5-1 and TRBJ1-2, is KAGVTQTPRYLIKTRGQQVTLSCSPISGHRSVSWYQQTPGQGLQFLFEYFSETQRNKGNFPGRFSGRQFSNSRSEMNVSTLELGDSALYLCASSLVEPSGGYTFGSGTRLTVV.

The genes are TRBV2 and TRBJ2-7, with unresolved D. There are 14 residues in the CDR3. V was clipped by 2 bases and J by 3 bases, with 11 bases between them. CDR1 and CDR2 from the germline V gene are SNHLY and FYNNEI. Written as DNA, the CDR3 is TGTGCCAGCAGTGAATCCGCTGCCCGCTACGAGCAGTACTTC. Translating it yields CASSESAARYEQYF. The full variable domain, completed using reference TRBV2 and TRBJ2-7, is EPEVTQTPSHQVTQMGQEVILRCVPISNHLYFYWYRQILGQKVEFLVSFYNNEISEKSEIFDDQFSVERPDGSNFTLKIRSTKLEDSAMYFCASSESAARYEQYFGPGTRLTVT.

The CDR3 sequence: CASSWPRENTEAFF. DNA for the CDR3: TGTGCCAGCAGCTGGCCTCGGGAGAACACTGAAGCTTTCTTT. The chain carries TRBV7-9 and TRBJ1-1; the D is unclear. Trimming left V 4 bases short and J 1 base short, with 10 bases between. The CDR3 is 14 residues long. Germline CDR1 reads SEHNR; CDR2 reads FQNEAQ (reference sequence).

The V gene is TRBV28, the J gene TRBJ1-1; 8 bases agree with TRBD1. This CDR3 contains 17 residues. The germline CDR1 and CDR2 sequences are MDHEN and SYDVKM. V trimming: 4 bases; J trimming: 1 base; junction bases outside the gene matches: 11. The CDR3 nucleotides are TGTGCCAGCAGTTATAGAGACAGGGGACATCCGAACACTGAAGCTTTCTTT. Residues: CASSYRDRGHPNTEAFF.

The chain uses TRBV13 and TRBJ1-5; TRBD1 is a possible D gene (5 bases). Trimming took 1 base from V and 1 from J, leaving 14 bases between them. Germline V lookup: CDR1 PRHDT, CDR2 FYEKMQ (reference sequence). The CDR3 loop spans 17 amino acids. For the CDR3, the DNA is TGTGCCAGCAGCTTAGCGGGGGGAGTTGGGAGCAATCAGCCCCAGCATTTT. Its protein is CASSLAGGVGSNQPQHF.

V gene TRBV9 combines with J gene TRBJ2-5; D might be TRBD2 (5 bases). The CDR3 runs 15 residues. V was pared by 3 bases and J by 0 bases, with 12 bases between. Germline CDR1 and CDR2: SGDLS and YYNGEE. CDR3 region: CASSDPLGDQETQYF. In DNA, the CDR3 is TGTGCCAGCAGCGACCCACTAGGCGACCAAGAGACCCAGTACTTC. Full variable domain (remainder filled in from reference TRBV9 and TRBJ2-5): DSGVTQTPKHLITATGQRVTLRCSPRSGDLSVYWYQQSLDQGLQFLIQYYNGEERAKGNILERFSAQQFPDLHSELNLSSLELGDSALYFCASSDPLGDQETQYFGPGTRLLVL.

This sequence joins TRBV11-3 and TRBJ2-2, with TRBD2 matching 10 bases. Unmatched junction bases numbered 10, after V lost 7 bases and J lost 5 bases. The CDR3 contains 16 residues. Germline-derived CDR1 and CDR2 are SGHNT and YENEEA. In DNA form, the CDR3 reads TGTGCCAGCACCCAGATAGCGGGGGGTTTGACCGGGGAGCTGTTTTTT. This codes for CASTQIAGGLTGELFF.

The chain couples TRBV2 to TRBJ2-7; the D gene is possibly TRBD1 (6 bases). This CDR3 is 15 amino acids long. Germline CDR1 and CDR2: SNHLY and FYNNEI. The V end was cut by 1 base, the J end by 1 base, with 11 bases between. CDR3 coding DNA: TGTGCCAGCAGTGAAGGTTTAAGGGGGTCCTACGAGCAGTACTTC. This gives the protein CASSEGLRGSYEQYF.